The 25 T cell receptor beta chains below come from one sample, sequenced in a study of blood T cell repertoires in COVID-19. Profiled with immunoSEQ multiplex PCR; TCRdb holds only in-frame clones, not every one. The table shows about 500,000 clones, with approximately 89% occurring only once. The sequenced sample was peripheral blood. The receptors shown here come from a man between 18 and 35 years old with COVID-19, enrolled during active disease.

This chain's CDR3 is CASSRSGAFPYEQYF. The CDR3 coding sequence is TGTGCCAGCAGCCGCTCAGGGGCCTTCCCCTACGAGCAGTACTTC. J is TRBJ2-7 and V is TRBV3-1 (or the pseudogene TRBV3-2); the D gene is possibly TRBD1 (6 bases). Germline V gene data show CDR1 as LGHDT and CDR2 as YNNKEL (reference sequence). The V end was cut by 4 bases, the J end by 2 bases, with 15 bases between. CDR3 length: 15 amino acids.

The sample holds one count of this clone. The chain recombines TRBV30 with TRBJ2-3; possibly TRBD2 for D (6 bases). This CDR3 region has 14 residues. CDR1 is GTSNPN and CDR2 is SVGIG in the germline V gene (reference sequence). V was cut by 5 bases and J by 1 base, with 13 bases left in between. CDR3 in DNA: TGTGCCTGGCGGGAGAGGGGCGGCACAGATACGCAGTATTTT. This codes for CAWRERGGTDTQYF.

This clone appeared once. The V and J genes are TRBV19 and TRBJ1-2, with 10 bases that match TRBD1. The V and J ends lost 4 bases and 7 bases, in that order; junction bases with no gene match: 6. CDR1 LNHDA and CDR2 SQIVND come from the germline V gene (reference sequence). This CDR3 is built from 14 residues. CDR3 loop: CASSTGQGGRGYTF. CDR3 sequence (DNA): TGTGCCAGTAGTACCGGACAGGGGGGCCGTGGCTACACCTTC.

The rearrangement uses TRBV7-8 and TRBJ1-2; 8 nucleotides align to TRBD1. This CDR3 has 14 residues. The V segment lost 1 base and the J segment 6 bases; nucleotides outside the gene matches: 4. Germline values: CDR1 SGHVS, CDR2 FQNEAQ. CDR3 nucleotide sequence: TGTGCCAGCAGCTTAGGAGACAGGGGACATGGCTACACCTTC. This sequence encodes CASSLGDRGHGYTF.

This clone has a single count. This chain uses TRBV19 with TRBJ2-1; 16 bases line up with TRBD2. Germline assignment: CDR1 LNHDA and CDR2 SQIVND (reference sequence). This CDR3 spans 19 amino acids. Trimming removed 9 bases from V and 4 bases from J; junction bases left unmatched: 15. The CDR3 spells CASQRGLAGGPKVYNEQFF. CDR3 DNA sequence: TGTGCCAGCCAGAGGGGACTAGCGGGGGGGCCGAAGGTTTACAATGAGCAGTTCTTC.

CDR3 coding DNA: TGTGCCAGCAGCCGCCTTAAGGGCGGGAGACCCCCCGGGGAGCTGTTTTTT. Translating gives CASSRLKGGRPPGELFF. The rearrangement uses TRBV3-1 (or the pseudogene TRBV3-2) and TRBJ2-2; 7 nucleotides match TRBD2. Germline CDR1 reads LGHDT; CDR2 reads YNNKEL (reference sequence). The V gene end was trimmed by 4 bases and the J gene end by 6 bases; junction bases not matched to a gene: 14. The CDR3 consists of 17 residues.

V usage is TRBV7-6 and J usage is TRBJ2-1, with 9 bases lining up with TRBD2. Germline assignment: CDR1 SGHVS and CDR2 FNYEAQ. V was clipped by 5 bases and J by 10 bases; unmatched bases: 9. The CDR3 sequence is 14 residues long. The CDR3 nucleotides are TGTGCCAGCAGCACCGGACTAGCGCCTTGGGAGCAGTTCTTC. It is translated as CASSTGLAPWEQFF.

The genes are TRBV5-1 and TRBJ2-5; 15 nucleotides align to TRBD2. Germline-derived CDR1 and CDR2 are SGHRS and YFSETQ. The CDR3 has 17 residues. V gave up 3 bases and J gave up 4 bases; unmatched junction bases: 7. CDR3 in DNA: TGCGCCAGCAGCTCCGGACTAGCGGGAGGGCCAGGAGAGACCCAGTACTTC. This codes for CASSSGLAGGPGETQYF.

The V and J genes are TRBV28 and TRBJ2-7, with TRBD1 matching over 8 bases. The CDR3 totals 16 residues. J gave up 1 base and V 6 bases, and 11 bases lay outside the gene matches. Germline V lookup: CDR1 MDHEN, CDR2 SYDVKM. The CDR3 region has the DNA TGTGCCAGCAGCCGCCCGGGACAGGTAGGGTCCTACGAGCAGTACTTC. Translated, it gives CASSRPGQVGSYEQYF.

This chain links TRBV3-1 (or the pseudogene TRBV3-2) with TRBJ1-1; D unclear. The CDR3 consists of 13 residues. Germline-derived CDR1 and CDR2 are LGHDT and YNNKEL (reference sequence). Trimming removed 4 bases from V and 5 bases from J, with 11 bases in between. In nucleotides, the CDR3 is TGTGCCAGCAGCCCTACCATGTGGACTGAAGCTTTCTTT. Its translation: CASSPTMWTEAFF.

This chain uses TRBV19 with TRBJ1-2; 9 nucleotides align to TRBD1. The CDR3 length is 14 residues. Germline trimming cut 3 bases from V and 4 bases from J; bases unmatched to any gene: 3. CDR1 LNHDA and CDR2 SQIVND come from the germline V gene (reference sequence). The CDR3 here is CASSILTGGYGYTF. CDR3 nucleotides: TGTGCCAGTAGTATCCTGACAGGGGGCTATGGCTACACCTTC.

The chain recombines TRBV27 with TRBJ2-1; TRBD2 aligns across 7 bases. J was trimmed by 3 bases and V by 4 bases; bases with no gene match: 12. The CDR3 has 17 residues. In germline, CDR1 is MNHEY, CDR2 SMNVEV (reference sequence). CDR3 sequence reads: CASSSRLAAEGYNEQFF. The CDR3 DNA sequence: TGTGCCAGCAGTTCCCGACTAGCCGCTGAGGGCTACAATGAGCAGTTCTTC.

The chain has TRBV19 and TRBJ2-2; D is perhaps TRBD1 (6 bases). The germline V gene has CDR1 LNHDA and CDR2 SQIVND (reference sequence). The CDR3 has 18 residues. Trimming removed 4 bases at V and 5 bases at J, with 23 bases between. CDR3 bases: TGTGCCAGTAGTACGCCAACAGGGATAGGGTGGTTTACCGGGGAGCTGTTTTTT. It is translated as CASSTPTGIGWFTGELFF.

The rearrangement joins TRBV7-8 to TRBJ1-4, with D tentatively TRBD1 (5 bases). The CDR3 spans 18 residues. The germline CDR1 and CDR2 sequences are SGHVS and FQNEAQ. The V end lost 5 bases, the J end lost 7 bases, and 26 bases lay between the germline ends. As DNA, the CDR3 is TGTGCCAGCAGCCCCCCCGGCTCGGGGGTCGCCAACCTTGAAAAACTGTTTTTT. Its protein product is CASSPPGSGVANLEKLFF.

The genes are TRBV3-1 (or the pseudogene TRBV3-2) and TRBJ2-1, with D unclear. The CDR3 consists of 11 residues. Germline V gene sequence: CDR1 LGHDT, CDR2 YNNKEL (reference sequence). Trimming stripped 1 base from V and 10 bases from J, with 5 bases between. The CDR3 region has the DNA TGTGCCAGCAGCCAAGTGCGAGAGCAGTTCTTC. This translates into CASSQVREQFF.

The CDR3, as DNA: TGTGCCAGCAGCCCGGGACTAGCTTACAATGAGCAGTTCTTC. Its translation is CASSPGLAYNEQFF. The V gene is TRBV11-2, the J gene TRBJ2-1; 9 bases map to TRBD2. V was pared by 5 bases and J by 4 bases, with 3 bases of the junction left unmatched. Germline-derived CDR1 and CDR2 are SGHAT and FQNNGV. The CDR3 runs to 14 residues.

This clone was counted only a few times. V and J are TRBV6-5 and TRBJ1-2; 10 positions agree with TRBD1. Per the germline V gene, CDR1 is MNHEY and CDR2 is SVGAGI. This CDR3 is built from 15 residues. Trimming at V came to 2 bases and at J to 4 bases, leaving 4 bases not matched to a gene. DNA of the CDR3: TGTGCCAGCAGTTACAAAAGGACAGGGGGCTATGGCTACACCTTC. It specifies CASSYKRTGGYGYTF.

This clone was seen a handful of times. The J gene is TRBJ2-3, the V gene TRBV15; D is uncertain. Deletions cut 1 base from V and 1 base from J, with 12 bases between. CDR1 and CDR2 from the germline V gene are LNHNV and YYDKDF (reference sequence). The CDR3 spans 16 residues. CDR3 in amino acids: CATSRVGALGTDTQYF. The CDR3 coding sequence is TGTGCCACCAGCAGAGTGGGCGCTCTTGGCACAGATACGCAGTATTTT.

This chain connects TRBV2 to TRBJ1-5; 8 bases align to TRBD1. Germline V gene data show CDR1 as SNHLY and CDR2 as FYNNEI. The CDR3 contains 14 residues. Trimming at V came to 2 bases and at J to 7 bases, leaving 4 bases not matched to a gene. The CDR3 DNA is TGTGCCAGCAGTGAATCAGGGGGCTTACAGCCCCAGCATTTT. This gives the protein CASSESGGLQPQHF.

The CDR3 DNA reads TGTGCCAGCTCACCCCCTCGGGGAGTGGCAGATACGCAGTATTTT. The encoded protein is CASSPPRGVADTQYF. J is TRBJ2-3 and V is TRBV18, with TRBD2 as a possible D gene (5 bases). Trimming stripped 3 bases from V and 4 bases from J, with 14 bases between. CDR3 length: 15 amino acids. CDR1 and CDR2 (germline): KGHSH, LQKENI.

This sequence joins TRBV5-1 and TRBJ2-5, with 16 bases fitting TRBD2. V shed 3 bases, J shed 0 bases, and the junction held 5 bases outside the gene matches. In germline, CDR1 is SGHRS, CDR2 YFSETQ. The CDR3 is 18 residues long. The CDR3 loop is CASSWGLAGGSYQETQYF. The CDR3 DNA reads as TGCGCCAGCAGCTGGGGACTAGCGGGAGGGTCATACCAAGAGACCCAGTACTTC.

The chain joins TRBV5-1 to TRBJ2-7; 9 bases align to TRBD2. The CDR3 loop spans 16 amino acids. J was trimmed by 5 bases and V by 3 bases; bases with no gene match: 12. Germline V gene sequence: CDR1 SGHRS, CDR2 YFSETQ. Written as DNA, the CDR3 is TGCGCCAGCAGCTGGGGAGCTCGCGGGGGGGTCAACGAGCAGTACTTC. This encodes CASSWGARGGVNEQYF.

The chain recombines TRBV5-4 with TRBJ2-1, with 7 bases that match TRBD1. The CDR3 spans 15 residues. After removal of 4 bases from V and 2 bases from J, the junction contained 6 bases not matched to a gene. Germline V lookup: CDR1 SGHNT, CDR2 YYREEE (reference sequence). This chain's CDR3 is CASSRGQEAYNEQFF. The CDR3, as DNA: TGTGCCAGCAGCCGAGGACAGGAAGCCTACAATGAGCAGTTCTTC.

The chain joins TRBV7-9 to TRBJ2-7, with 7 bases matching TRBD1. This CDR3 spans 12 amino acids. Germline CDR1 is SEHNR and CDR2 is FQNEAQ (reference sequence). The junction had 3 bases not matched to a gene; V was cut back by 6 bases and J by 4 bases. The CDR3 DNA follows: TGTGCCAGCAGTCGGGACAGATACGAGCAGTACTTC. Its protein product is CASSRDRYEQYF. The full variable domain, rest sourced from reference TRBV7-9 and TRBJ2-7, is DTGVSQNPRHKITKRGQNVTFRCDPISEHNRLYWYRQTLGQGPEFLTYFQNEAQLEKSRLLSDRFSAERPKGSFSTLEIQRTEQGDSAMYLCASSRDRYEQYFGPGTRLTVT.

This chain connects TRBV24-1 to TRBJ2-1, with 10 bases fitting TRBD2. Per the germline V gene, CDR1 is KGHDR and CDR2 is SFDVKD. Losses at the gene ends were 1 base for V and 7 bases for J; bases not matched to a gene: 6. This CDR3 is 16 amino acids long. The CDR3 protein is CATSDFDTSGNNEQFF. DNA of the CDR3: TGTGCCACCAGTGATTTTGATACTAGCGGGAATAATGAGCAGTTCTTC.